The TCR beta chain described here comes from a study of response to subunit inactivated influenza vaccine. Broader study findings: The authors suggested that few new T cells are recruited per seasonal influenza vaccination.

This CDR3 region has 15 residues. The V segment lost 4 bases and the J segment 3 bases; nucleotides outside the gene matches: 5. Germline V CDR1 and CDR2: LGHNA, YSLEER. The table lists this clonotype with a few counts. Its antigen is as yet unknown. TCRdb reanalysed the RT-PCR reads using MiXCR and keeps one entry per CDR3 protein. The sample lists under 500,000 distinct CDR3 sequences, approximately 9.9% occurring once. The source of this sequence is a man between 50 and 59 years old who received an inactivated influenza vaccine. The material sequenced was PBMCs from blood, taken 45 days after vaccination. The V and J genes are TRBV4-3 and TRBJ2-7; 11 bases are shared with TRBD1. The CDR3 loop reads CASSPGQGADYEQYF. In DNA form, the CDR3 reads TGCGCCAGCAGCCCCGGACAGGGGGCCGACTACGAGCAGTACTTC.